This T cell receptor beta chain came from a study of cytomegalovirus exposure and HLA in healthy donors. Deletions cut 5 bases from V and 6 bases from J, with 20 bases between. The CDR3 spans 16 residues. Germline V gene lookup returns CDR1 PRHDT and CDR2 FYEKMQ (reference sequence). Study conclusions and caveats: HLA alleles showed associations with 15,000 to 20,000 TCR beta sequences in a later analysis, at a 0.05 false discovery rate. An analysis that came later showed most CMV-associated TCR beta chains appearing HLA-restricted.

Points on this clone: Its antigen is as yet unknown.

Use of 60 Vbeta and 13 Jbeta primers characterized the PCR. TCRdb's table, derived via immunoSEQ multiplex PCR, lists solely in-frame clones and lacks some. This table holds 120,000 or so clones, roughly 85% found once. Sequenced input: PBMCs. The receptor was isolated from a man aged 18 to 30 in good health and CMV-seropositive. The V gene is TRBV13, the J gene TRBJ2-4; possibly TRBD1 for D (6 bases). The DNA for the CDR3 is TGTGCCAGCAGCCTCTCCGGGACAACGCTTCTAAACATTCAGTACTTC. It specifies CASSLSGTTLLNIQYF.